A single sample gave rise to the 6 T cell receptor beta chains below, sequenced in a study of T-cell reconstitution after alpha-beta-depleted transplantation in children. The TCRbeta library incorporated unique molecular identifiers. TCRdb reprocessed the PCR reads with MiXCR, giving one entry per CDR3 protein. In the table there are roughly 300,000 distinct CDR3 sequences, approximately 9.6% of which are singletons. Material: PBMCs from the stem cell graft donor, obtained from the stem cell graft. These receptors were taken from a human donor who donated a stem cell graft to a child with SCID.

This clonotype appeared a few times. The chain has TRBV6-1 and TRBJ1-5; TRBD1 matches at 11 bases. The germline V gene encodes CDR1 MNHNS and CDR2 SASEGT. The CDR3 runs to 16 residues. After removal of 6 bases from V and 2 bases from J, the junction contained 6 bases not matched to a gene. The CDR3 is CASRSGQGVGNQPQHF. The DNA for the CDR3 is TGTGCCAGCAGGTCGGGACAGGGGGTAGGCAATCAGCCCCAGCATTTT.

This clonotype was recorded a few times. The V gene is TRBV20-1, the J gene TRBJ1-6; TRBD1 agrees at 9 bases. V lost 3 bases, J lost 11 bases, and 8 bases stayed unmatched. Germline V lookup: CDR1 DFQATT, CDR2 SNEGSKA (reference sequence). The CDR3 sequence is 14 residues long. In nucleotides, the CDR3 is TGCAGTGCTAGGGCCGGGACAGGGTGGCCACCCCTCCACTTT. Protein product: CSARAGTGWPPLHF.

The CDR3 DNA reads as TGTGCCAGCAGCGACGGGGGGCGCACCCATACGCAGTATTTT. It yields the protein CASSDGGRTHTQYF. The chain links TRBV7-2 to TRBJ2-3; tentatively, D is TRBD2 (7 bases). The CDR3 is made up of 14 amino acids. Germline V gives CDR1 SGHTA, CDR2 FQGNSA. With 5 bases removed from V and 7 bases from J, the gap between germline ends came to 16 bases.

The rearrangement joins TRBV12-3 or TRBV12-4 to TRBJ1-1; maybe TRBD1 (6 bases). The length of the CDR3 is 14 residues. Trimming pared 0 bases from V and 3 bases from J, leaving 8 bases between. The CDR3 here is CASSLAGAYTEAFF. The CDR3 DNA reads TGTGCCAGCAGTTTAGCGGGGGCTTACACTGAAGCTTTCTTT.

The chain joins TRBV14 to TRBJ2-5; no definite D call. V lost 0 bases and J 0 bases, leaving 8 bases between the germline ends. This CDR3 has 15 residues. The V gene's germline CDR1 is SGHDN and CDR2 FVKESK. The CDR3 loop is CASSQEVGNQETQYF. CDR3 sequence (DNA): TGTGCCAGCAGCCAAGAAGTAGGGAACCAAGAGACCCAGTACTTC.

There are many counts of this clonotype. The chain combines TRBV12-3 or TRBV12-4 with TRBJ2-7; D not certain. The CDR3 runs to 14 residues. The V gene lost 2 bases and the J gene lost 6 bases, with 14 bases spanning the gap. The CDR3 DNA is TGTGCCAGCAGTTTAAAGGCTCTAATCGGCGAGCAGTACTTC. Translating it yields CASSLKALIGEQYF.